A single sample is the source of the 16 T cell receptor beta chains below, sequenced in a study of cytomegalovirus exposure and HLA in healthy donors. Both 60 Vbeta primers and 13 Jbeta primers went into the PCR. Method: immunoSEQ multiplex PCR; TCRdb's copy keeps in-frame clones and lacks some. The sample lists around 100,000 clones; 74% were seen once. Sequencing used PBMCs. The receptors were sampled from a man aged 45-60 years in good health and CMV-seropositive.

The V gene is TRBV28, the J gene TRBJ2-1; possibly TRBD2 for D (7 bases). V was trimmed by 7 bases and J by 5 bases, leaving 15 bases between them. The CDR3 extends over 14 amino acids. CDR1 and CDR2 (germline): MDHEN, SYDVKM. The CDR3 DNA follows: TGTGCCAGCACCCTCGGGGGGCTTAACAATGAGCAGTTCTTC. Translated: CASTLGGLNNEQFF. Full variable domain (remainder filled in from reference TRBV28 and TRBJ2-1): DVKVTQSSRYLVKRTGEKVFLECVQDMDHENMFWYRQDPGLGLRLIYFSYDVKMKEKGDIPEGYSVSREKKERFSLILESASTNQTSMYLCASTLGGLNNEQFFGPGTRLTVL.

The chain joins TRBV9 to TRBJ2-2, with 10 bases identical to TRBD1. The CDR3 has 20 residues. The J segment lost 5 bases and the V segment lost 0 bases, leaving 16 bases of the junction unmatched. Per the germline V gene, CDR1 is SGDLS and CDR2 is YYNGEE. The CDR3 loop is CASSVVSPIAGQGGTGELFF. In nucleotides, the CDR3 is TGTGCCAGCAGCGTAGTTTCCCCGATCGCCGGACAGGGGGGGACCGGGGAGCTGTTTTTT.

CDR3 protein: CAISRLSEETQYF. The CDR3 nucleotides are TGTGCCATCAGTAGACTTTCCGAAGAGACCCAGTACTTC. This rearrangement joins TRBV10-3 to TRBJ2-5; D is unclear. Germline V gene lookup returns CDR1 ENHRY and CDR2 SYGVKD. The CDR3 has 13 residues. V was cut by 5 bases and J by 3 bases, with 10 bases left in between.

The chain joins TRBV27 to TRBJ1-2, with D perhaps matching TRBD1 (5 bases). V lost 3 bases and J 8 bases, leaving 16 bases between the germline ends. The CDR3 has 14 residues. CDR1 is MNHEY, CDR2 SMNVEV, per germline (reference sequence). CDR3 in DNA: TGTGCCAGCAGTTTGGGACTTCCAGCGGAGGGCTACACCTTC. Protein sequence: CASSLGLPAEGYTF.

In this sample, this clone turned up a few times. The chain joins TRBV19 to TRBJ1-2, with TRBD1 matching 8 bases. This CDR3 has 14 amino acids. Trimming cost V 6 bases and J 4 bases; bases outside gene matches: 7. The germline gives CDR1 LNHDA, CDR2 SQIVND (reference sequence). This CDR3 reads CASSRGQGSYGYTF. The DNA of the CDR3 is TGTGCCAGTAGCCGCGGACAGGGTAGCTATGGCTACACCTTC.

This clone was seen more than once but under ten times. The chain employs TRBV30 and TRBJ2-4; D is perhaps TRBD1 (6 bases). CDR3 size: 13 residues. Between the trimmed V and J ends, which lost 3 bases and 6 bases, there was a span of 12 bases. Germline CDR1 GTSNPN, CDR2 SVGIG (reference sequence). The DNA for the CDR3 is TGTGCCTGGAGCCTCGGGACAATAAACATTCAGTACTTC. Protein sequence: CAWSLGTINIQYF.

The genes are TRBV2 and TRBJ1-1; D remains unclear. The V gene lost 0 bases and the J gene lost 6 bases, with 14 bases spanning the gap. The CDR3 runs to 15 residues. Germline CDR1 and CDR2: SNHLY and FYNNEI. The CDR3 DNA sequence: TGTGCCAGCAGTGAAGCCCGCGGTTATATCGCTGAAGCTTTCTTT. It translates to CASSEARGYIAEAFF.

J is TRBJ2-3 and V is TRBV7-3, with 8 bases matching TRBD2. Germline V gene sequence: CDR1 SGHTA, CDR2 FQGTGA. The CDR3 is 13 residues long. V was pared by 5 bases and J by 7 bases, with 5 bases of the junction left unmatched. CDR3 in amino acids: CASSQGLVNTQYF. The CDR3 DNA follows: TGTGCCAGCAGCCAGGGACTAGTCAATACGCAGTATTTT. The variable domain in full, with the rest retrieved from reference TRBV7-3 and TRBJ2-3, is GAGVSQTPSNKVTEKGKYVELRCDPISGHTALYWYRQSLGQGPEFLIYFQGTGAADDSGLPNDRFFAVRPEGSVSTLKIQRTERGDSAVYLCASSQGLVNTQYFGPGTRLTVL.

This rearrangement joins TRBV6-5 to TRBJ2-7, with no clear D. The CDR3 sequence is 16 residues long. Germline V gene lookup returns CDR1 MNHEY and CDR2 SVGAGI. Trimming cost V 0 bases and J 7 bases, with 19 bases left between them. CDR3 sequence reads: CASSYSSNRFSSEQYF. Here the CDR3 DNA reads TGTGCCAGCAGTTACTCGAGTAATAGATTCTCTTCGGAGCAGTACTTC.

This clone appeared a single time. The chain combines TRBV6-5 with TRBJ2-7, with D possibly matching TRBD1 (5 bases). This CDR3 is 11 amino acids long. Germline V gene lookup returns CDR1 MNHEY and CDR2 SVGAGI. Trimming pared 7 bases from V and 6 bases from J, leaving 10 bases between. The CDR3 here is CASNRGAEQYF. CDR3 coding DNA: TGTGCCAGCAACCGTGGGGCCGAGCAGTACTTC.

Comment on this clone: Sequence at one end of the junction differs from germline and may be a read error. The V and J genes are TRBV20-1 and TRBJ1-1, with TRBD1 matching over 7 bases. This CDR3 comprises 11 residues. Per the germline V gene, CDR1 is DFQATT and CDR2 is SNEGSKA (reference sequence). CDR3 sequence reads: CSPSTGAEAFF. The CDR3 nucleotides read TGCAGTCCTAGTACAGGGGCTGAAGCTTTCTTT.

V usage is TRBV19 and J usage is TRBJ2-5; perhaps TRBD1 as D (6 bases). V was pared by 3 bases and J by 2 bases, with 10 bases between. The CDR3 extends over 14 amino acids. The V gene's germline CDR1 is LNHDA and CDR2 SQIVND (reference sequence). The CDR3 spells CASSIGQLQETQYF. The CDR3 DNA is TGTGCCAGTAGTATCGGACAGTTACAAGAGACCCAGTACTTC.

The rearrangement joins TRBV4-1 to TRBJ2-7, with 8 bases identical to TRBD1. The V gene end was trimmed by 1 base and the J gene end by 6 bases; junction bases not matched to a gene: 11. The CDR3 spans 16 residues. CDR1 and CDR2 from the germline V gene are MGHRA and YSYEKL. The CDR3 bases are TGCGCCAGCAGCCAAGCATTGGGGCACAGGGGGTCCGAGCAGTACTTC. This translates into CASSQALGHRGSEQYF.

CDR3 bases: TGTGCCAGCGGCCGGGATGAAGGAAATTCACCCCTCCACTTT. It yields the protein CASGRDEGNSPLHF. This chain joins TRBV6-1 and TRBJ1-6, with D uncertain. Between the trimmed V and J ends, which lost 8 bases and 7 bases, there was a span of 15 bases. Looked up from germline, CDR1 is MNHNS and CDR2 is SASEGT. This CDR3 is 14 amino acids long.

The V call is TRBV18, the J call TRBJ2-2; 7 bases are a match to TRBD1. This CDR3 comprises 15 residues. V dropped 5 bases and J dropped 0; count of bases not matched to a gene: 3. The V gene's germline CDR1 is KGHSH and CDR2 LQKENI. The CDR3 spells CASSRGQTNTGELFF. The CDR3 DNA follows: TGTGCCAGCTCAAGGGGACAGACGAACACCGGGGAGCTGTTTTTT.

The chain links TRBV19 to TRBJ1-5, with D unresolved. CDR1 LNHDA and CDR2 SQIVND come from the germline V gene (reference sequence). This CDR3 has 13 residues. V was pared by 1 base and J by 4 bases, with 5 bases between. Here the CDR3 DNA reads TGTGCCAGTAGTATAGGCAGAAATCAGCCCCAGCATTTT. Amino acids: CASSIGRNQPQHF. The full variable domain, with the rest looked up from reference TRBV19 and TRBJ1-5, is DGGITQSPKYLFRKEGQNVTLSCEQNLNHDAMYWYRQDPGQGLRLIYYSQIVNDFQKGDIAEGYSVSREKKESFPLTVTSAQKNPTAFYLCASSIGRNQPQHFGDGTRLSIL.